This T cell receptor beta chain emerged from a study of T cell responses to AZD1222 COVID-19 vaccine. Study conclusions and caveats: Dominant at 160-218 and 743-854, vaccine-associated CD4 TCRs also spanned spike.

As concerns this clone: Its antigen is as yet unknown.

V gave up 3 bases and J gave up 3 bases, with 11 bases separating them. The germline gives CDR1 MDHEN, CDR2 SYDVKM. The CDR3 runs 14 residues. The assay was immunoSEQ multiplex PCR, and TCRdb's table has in-frame clones only and misses some. The sample has over 110,000 clones, approximately 90% seen once. The sample here was peripheral blood, taken on day 0 of AZD1222 vaccination. The chain has TRBV28 and TRBJ1-1; D gene unclear. The sequence derives from an adult in good health. CDR3 sequence: CASSLRQSYTEAFF. CDR3 nucleotide sequence: TGTGCCAGCAGTTTGCGTCAGAGTTACACTGAAGCTTTCTTT.